The next 12 T cell receptor beta chains were all read from a single sample in a study of T cell repertoires in cytomegalovirus infection (dated by TCRdb to between 2018 and 2021). These reads were obtained on an Illumina HiSeq 1500. TCRdb reprocessing: public reads trimmed at Q25 with fastp, clones called with MiXCR, in-frame beta chains kept. Duplicate CDR3 protein sequences are folded into a single record with the most common DNA and genes. Here the sample has roughly 320,000 distinct CDR3 sequences; more than 9% occur a single time. 4.3% of the sample lies in the top ten. The specimen sequenced was PBMCs. The receptors come from a human donor in good health (CMV status not recorded). Some clones in this sample may be carry-over from other donors' samples.

Concerning this clonotype itself: A much larger clone differs from this one at a single base, so this may be a read error. J is TRBJ2-7 and V is TRBV7-8; no clear D gene. Looked up from germline, CDR1 is SGHVS and CDR2 is FQNEAQ. The CDR3 has 12 residues. V dropped 5 bases and J dropped 4 bases, with 9 bases sitting between them. DNA for the CDR3: TGTGCCAGCAGCGACACAGAATACGAGCAGTACTTC. Translating it yields CASSDTEYEQYF.

This clonotype was counted at least ten times. The gene calls are TRBV12-3 or TRBV12-4 and TRBJ1-1; D unresolved. Between the trimmed V and J ends, which lost 2 bases and 6 bases, there was a span of 13 bases. The CDR3 length is 14 residues. CDR3 sequence (DNA): TGTGCCAGCAGTTTATCAGTAGGTAATGCTGAAGCTTTCTTT. Protein product: CASSLSVGNAEAFF.

The chain uses TRBV6-2 or TRBV6-3 and TRBJ2-3, with TRBD2 matching 13 bases. Trimming at V came to 0 bases and at J to 2 bases, leaving 5 bases not matched to a gene. CDR1 and CDR2 (germline): MNHEY, SVGEGT. The CDR3 runs 18 residues. The CDR3, as DNA: TGTGCCAGCAGTTACTCGAGGACTAGCGGGAGAAACACAGATACGCAGTATTTT. Its protein is CASSYSRTSGRNTDTQYF.

This clonotype was detected only a few times. The V and J genes are TRBV6-2 or TRBV6-3 and TRBJ1-5, with a tentative D call TRBD1 (6 bases). This CDR3 has 16 amino acids. CDR1 MNHEY and CDR2 SVGEGT come from the germline V gene. The V end was cut by 6 bases, the J end by 6 bases, with 21 bases between. Here the CDR3 reads CASRSRRTAGGQPQHF. CDR3 bases: TGTGCCAGCAGAAGCCGGAGGACAGCGGGGGGTCAGCCCCAGCATTTT.

The rearrangement joins TRBV7-4 to TRBJ1-1; no firm D call. The V end was cut by 2 bases, the J end by 8 bases, with 12 bases between. The CDR3 contains 13 residues. In germline, CDR1 is SGHVT, CDR2 SQSDAQ. The CDR3 nucleotides are TGTGCCAGCAGCTTATCTTGGACCGCAGAAGCTTTCTTT. Protein: CASSLSWTAEAFF.

This clonotype appeared many times. The V and J genes are TRBV12-3 or TRBV12-4 and TRBJ2-7; D not resolved. V lost 6 bases and J 3 bases, leaving 15 bases between the germline ends. CDR3 length equals 14 residues. The CDR3 spells CASSSNAPDYEQYF. The CDR3 DNA sequence: TGTGCCAGCAGCTCCAATGCACCAGACTACGAGCAGTACTTC.

This clonotype was seen more than once but under ten times. V is TRBV10-3 and J is TRBJ2-1; 13 nucleotides agree with TRBD2. J gave up 6 bases and V 3 bases, and 5 bases lay outside the gene matches. The CDR3 consists of 16 residues. CDR1 ENHRY and CDR2 SYGVKD come from the germline V gene. CDR3 in amino acids: CAISDWTSGGLNEQFF. The CDR3 bases are TGTGCCATCAGTGACTGGACTAGCGGGGGCCTCAATGAGCAGTTCTTC.

In this sample, this clonotype turned up a few times. The genes are TRBV28 and TRBJ1-1; TRBD1 agrees at 7 bases. Germline V gene lookup returns CDR1 MDHEN and CDR2 SYDVKM. Trimming cost V 8 bases and J 6 bases; bases outside gene matches: 12. The CDR3 is 14 residues long. In DNA form, the CDR3 reads TGTGCCAGCGGCTCCCTTGGGACAGTCTCTGAAGCTTTCTTT. As protein: CASGSLGTVSEAFF.

This clonotype was picked up many times. For the CDR3, the DNA is TGTGCCAGCAGCTTAATCAGCTTGCGCTCCTCACCTACCTACGAGCAGTACTTC. It encodes CASSLISLRSSPTYEQYF. The chain employs TRBV7-8 and TRBJ2-7; D not resolved. Germline V gene data show CDR1 as SGHVS and CDR2 as FQNEAQ. V was shortened by 2 bases and J by 2 bases, with 22 bases between the two germline ends. The CDR3 totals 18 residues.

The chain couples TRBV7-2 to TRBJ2-1; 11 bases map to TRBD2. The germline V gene has CDR1 SGHTA and CDR2 FQGNSA. The CDR3 runs to 15 residues. Trimming cost V 7 bases and J 4 bases; bases outside gene matches: 6. CDR3 residues: CASTPTSGEYNEQFF. CDR3 nucleotide sequence: TGTGCCAGCACCCCGACTAGCGGGGAGTACAATGAGCAGTTCTTC.

The sample holds many counts of this clonotype. The chain carries TRBV7-2 and TRBJ2-7; TRBD1 might be the D (5 bases). Trimming took 5 bases from V and 0 from J, leaving 11 bases between them. Germline V lookup: CDR1 SGHTA, CDR2 FQGNSA. This CDR3 spans 14 amino acids. CDR3 loop: CASSKTASSYEQYF. In DNA form, the CDR3 reads TGTGCCAGCAGCAAGACAGCGAGCTCCTACGAGCAGTACTTC.

The V call is TRBV7-4, the J call TRBJ2-6; a possible D gene is TRBD2 (6 bases). The CDR3 has 16 residues. V was pared by 5 bases and J by 3 bases, with 14 bases between. Germline V gene sequence: CDR1 SGHVT, CDR2 SQSDAQ. CDR3 sequence: CASSLSGDGGANVLTF. The CDR3 DNA reads TGTGCCAGCAGCCTCTCGGGGGATGGTGGGGCCAACGTCCTGACTTTC. Based on the CDR3 plus reference TRBV7-4 and TRBJ2-6, the full variable domain is GAGVSQSPRYKVAKRGRDVALRCDSISGHVTLYWYRQTLGQGSEVLTYSQSDAQRDKSGRPSGRFSAERPERSVSTLKIQRTEQGDSAVYLCASSLSGDGGANVLTFGAGSRLTVL.